This entry describes one T cell receptor beta chain. Antigen unknown. The primer mix had 60 Vbeta and 13 Jbeta primers. This table comes from immunoSEQ multiplex PCR, and its TCRdb copy is limited to in-frame clones, with some not included. This table has 95,000 to 150,000 clones, around 77% appearing once. The germline V gene encodes CDR1 SEHNR and CDR2 FQNEAQ (reference sequence). The CDR3 is made up of 15 amino acids. The V and J ends lost 5 bases and 3 bases respectively, with 17 bases between them. This specimen comes from a study of cytomegalovirus exposure and HLA in healthy donors. Study findings and constraints: The study dropped some indistinguishable V segments, TRBV6-2 and TRBV6-3 among them.

This donor had no CMV serostatus on record. The V and J genes are TRBV7-9 and TRBJ2-7; D is perhaps TRBD2 (6 bases). The source is a human donor in good health. Sample: PBMCs. CDR3 DNA sequence: TGTGCCAGCAGCCCTACCGCGGGACGGTTCTACGAGCAGTACTTC. This sequence encodes CASSPTAGRFYEQYF.